This is a list of T cell receptor beta chains from one sample in a study of OX40 agonist ivuxolimab in advanced cancers. Assay: immunoSEQ multiplex PCR; the TCRdb copy retains only in-frame clones and omits some. The data hold 50,000 to 65,000 clones, with 88% observed a single time. Material: CD4+ or CD8+ T cells sorted from blood, obtained in a trial of the OX40 agonist ivuxolimab. The receptor set was obtained from an adult with an advanced solid tumor such as melanoma, head and neck, liver or kidney cancer. CDR3s include the opening cysteine and the closing phenylalanine or tryptophan. A D gene is named only where the DNA matches it firmly. Rows may omit the clone size; those that give it use once, few, many or a size class.

clone size | J gene | V gene | D gene | CDR3 protein | CDR3 DNA
NA | TRBJ2-7 | TRBV7-9 | NA | CASSLRGYEQYF | TGTGCCAGCAGCTTACGGGGGTACGAGCAGTACTTC
NA | TRBJ1-1 | TRBV6-5 | NA | CASKVQGLYTEAFF | TGTGCCAGCAAGGTCCAGGGGCTGTACACTGAAGCTTTCTTT
NA | TRBJ2-2 | TRBV6-1 | NA | CASSGAGAIGELFF | TGTGCCAGCAGTGGGGCAGGGGCGATCGGGGAGCTGTTTTTT
NA | TRBJ2-5 | TRBV29-1 | NA | CSVDMGELRETQYF | TGCAGCGTTGATATGGGCGAATTACGGGAGACCCAGTACTTC
NA | TRBJ2-5 | TRBV5-8 | TRBD2 | CASSSILAGEETQYF | TGTGCCAGCAGCTCAATCCTAGCGGGAGAAGAGACCCAGTACTTC
NA | TRBJ2-7 | TRBV10-3 | NA | CASGGGLYEQYF | TGTGCCTCAGGGGGGGGACTCTACGAGCAGTACTTC
NA | TRBJ2-7 | TRBV28 | NA | CASSLLDHEQYF | TGTGCCAGCAGTTTACTGGACCACGAGCAGTACTTC
NA | TRBJ1-1 | TRBV10-3 | TRBD1 | CAIAGGRVDEAFF | TGTGCCATCGCAGGGGGTCGAGTCGACGAAGCTTTCTTT
NA | TRBJ1-1 | TRBV6-6 | TRBD1 | CASSPDRENTEAFF | TGTGCCAGCAGTCCGGACAGGGAGAACACTGAAGCTTTCTTT
NA | TRBJ2-5 | TRBV7-9 | NA | CASSYTNQETQYF | TGTGCCAGCAGCTACACGAACCAAGAGACCCAGTACTTC
once | TRBJ2-7 | TRBV6-6 | NA | CASSYSFREYEQYF | TGTGCCAGCAGTTACTCTTTCCGGGAATACGAGCAGTACTTC
NA | TRBJ1-4 | TRBV28 | NA | CARRLGWGGQEKLFF | TGTGCCCGCAGACTGGGGTGGGGGGGCCAAGAAAAACTGTTTTTT
NA | TRBJ2-7 | TRBV7-9 | TRBD2 | CASSGGTSGGSEQYF | TGTGCCAGCAGCGGCGGCACTAGCGGAGGCTCCGAGCAGTACTTC
NA | TRBJ2-7 | TRBV19 | TRBD2 | CASSIIAGVEQYF | TGTGCCAGTAGTATTATAGCGGGAGTCGAGCAGTACTTC
NA | TRBJ1-1 | TRBV7-8 | NA | CASSLERVGTEAFF | TGTGCCAGCAGCTTAGAGAGGGTGGGGACTGAAGCTTTCTTT
NA | TRBJ2-7 | TRBV7-3 | NA | CASSHGQGFEQYF | TGTGCCAGCAGCCATGGGCAGGGCTTCGAGCAGTACTTC
NA | TRBJ2-1 | TRBV19 | NA | CASSPRAALTYNEQFF | TGTGCCAGTAGTCCCCGAGCGGCTCTCACCTACAATGAGCAGTTCTTC
NA | TRBJ1-1 | TRBV6-5 | TRBD1 | CASSIGQAQLGAFF | TGTGCCAGCAGTATAGGACAGGCGCAACTCGGGGCTTTCTTT
NA | TRBJ2-7 | TRBV7-8 | NA | CASSLDRAYEQYF | TGTGCCAGCAGCTTAGACAGGGCCTACGAGCAGTACTTC
NA | TRBJ1-2 | TRBV9 | NA | CASERGGGYTF | TGTGCCAGCGAGAGGGGGGGCGGCTACACCTTC
NA | TRBJ2-5 | TRBV18 | NA | CASSPPTVRETQYF | TGTGCCAGCTCACCCCCGACAGTACGAGAGACCCAGTACTTC
NA | TRBJ2-3 | TRBV7-9 | NA | CASSLEGSTDTQYF | TGTGCCAGCAGCTTAGAGGGTAGCACAGATACGCAGTATTTT
NA | TRBJ2-7 | TRBV5-1 | TRBD2 | CASSHSGTLSYEQYF | TGCGCCAGCAGCCACAGCGGGACCCTCTCCTACGAGCAGTACTTC
NA | TRBJ2-5 | TRBV7-3 | NA | CASRRDSGQETQYF | TGTGCCAGCAGGAGGGATAGCGGTCAAGAGACCCAGTACTTC
once | TRBJ2-7 | TRBV5-1 | NA | CASSLGDGGHEQYF | TGCGCCAGCAGCTTGGGGGATGGGGGCCACGAGCAGTACTTC
NA | TRBJ2-7 | TRBV10-1 | NA | CATSTRGVGEQYF | TGCGCCACGTCAACCCGGGGTGTCGGCGAGCAGTACTTC
NA | TRBJ1-5 | TRBV27 | NA | CASSLMGGQPQHF | TGTGCCAGCAGTTTGATGGGCGGGCAGCCCCAGCATTTT
NA | TRBJ1-2 | TRBV7-2 | NA | CASSLQGSMVGYGYTF | TGTGCCAGCAGCTTACAGGGAAGTATGGTGGGATATGGCTACACCTTC
NA | TRBJ2-7 | TRBV6-5 | NA | CASSSGLLPYEQYF | TGTGCCAGCAGTTCGGGACTTCTACCCTACGAGCAGTACTTC
once | TRBJ2-2 | TRBV5-1 | NA | CASSPRGDTGELFF | TGCGCCAGCAGCCCAAGGGGGGACACCGGGGAGCTGTTTTTT
NA | TRBJ1-5 | TRBV9 | NA | CASSARPDEPQHF | TGTGCCAGCAGCGCGCGTCCGGACGAGCCCCAGCATTTT
NA | TRBJ2-3 | TRBV6-6 | NA | CASSYRASGTDTQYF | TGTGCCAGCAGTTATAGGGCTAGCGGCACAGATACGCAGTATTTT
NA | TRBJ1-5 | TRBV6-5 | TRBD1 | CASRSGQYSNQPQHF | TGTGCCAGCAGATCGGGACAGTATAGCAATCAGCCCCAGCATTTT
once | TRBJ2-5 | TRBV28 | NA | CASSSETQYF | TGTGCCAGCAGTTCCGAGACCCAGTACTTC
once | TRBJ2-7 | TRBV5-6 | TRBD1 | CASSRDRGLSSYEQYF | TGTGCCAGCAGCAGGGACAGGGGGTTGAGCTCCTACGAGCAGTACTTC
NA | TRBJ1-4 | TRBV5-6 | NA | CASSLRSPTNEKLFF | TGTGCCAGCAGCTTGCGGAGCCCAACTAATGAAAAACTGTTTTTT
NA | TRBJ2-3 | TRBV10-3 | NA | CAISELQGSGDTQYF | TGTGCCATCAGTGAGTTGCAGGGGTCCGGCGATACGCAGTATTTT
NA | TRBJ2-7 | TRBV11-1 | TRBD2 | CASSQGLAASYYEQYF | TGTGCCAGCAGCCAGGGACTAGCGGCGAGTTATTACGAGCAGTACTTC
NA | TRBJ2-7 | TRBV5-1 | NA | CASSLGGIAYEQYF | TGCGCCAGCAGCTTGGGTGGGATCGCCTACGAGCAGTACTTC
NA | TRBJ1-5 | TRBV28 | NA | CASRTGGGSNQPQHF | TGTGCCAGCAGGACTGGGGGGGGATCCAATCAGCCCCAGCATTTT
once | TRBJ1-4 | TRBV28 | TRBD1 | CASSSSGTDGEKLFF | TGTGCCAGCAGTTCCTCCGGGACAGATGGTGAAAAACTGTTTTTT
NA | TRBJ2-5 | TRBV2 | NA | CASSDSTHQETQYF | TGTGCCAGCAGTGATTCGACGCACCAAGAGACCCAGTACTTC
NA | TRBJ2-7 | TRBV19 | NA | CASSSGNKAYEQYF | TGTGCCAGTAGTAGTGGGAATAAGGCCTACGAGCAGTACTTC
NA | TRBJ1-5 | TRBV18 | TRBD1 | CASSPDRAYGPQHF | TGTGCCAGCTCACCGGACAGGGCGTACGGTCCCCAGCATTTT
NA | TRBJ1-2 | TRBV7-2 | TRBD1 | CASSLPQRDSVYGYTF | TGTGCCAGCAGCTTACCCCAACGGGACAGCGTCTATGGCTACACCTTC
few | TRBJ2-3 | TRBV7-2 | NA | CASSLAPQTDTQYF | TGTGCCAGCAGCTTAGCCCCACAGACAGATACGCAGTATTTT
once | TRBJ2-7 | TRBV30 | NA | CAWAPGSMEQYF | TGTGCCTGGGCCCCTGGGTCTATGGAGCAGTACTTC
NA | TRBJ2-4 | TRBV27 | TRBD2 | CASRPGLAGTLENIQYF | TGTGCCAGCAGACCGGGACTAGCGGGAACCCTGGAAAACATTCAGTACTTC
NA | TRBJ1-2 | TRBV10-3 | TRBD1 | CATQPQTGNYGYTF | TGTGCCACACAACCCCAGACAGGGAACTATGGCTACACCTTC
NA | TRBJ1-5 | TRBV28 | NA | CASSLVRGTQPQHF | TGTGCCAGCAGTTTAGTCAGAGGCACTCAGCCCCAGCATTTT
NA | TRBJ1-1 | TRBV29-1 | NA | CSVVARQTTSEAFF | TGCAGCGTTGTAGCGCGTCAGACGACATCTGAAGCTTTCTTT
NA | TRBJ2-7 | TRBV18 | NA | CASSPGTGSSYEQYF | TGTGCCAGCTCACCGGGGACGGGGAGCTCCTACGAGCAGTACTTC
NA | TRBJ2-5 | TRBV27 | NA | CASSQAGTVETQYF | TGTGCCAGCAGTCAAGCCGGGACTGTGGAGACCCAGTACTTC